Each of the 5 T cell receptor beta chains below was sequenced from the same sample in a study of T cells after yellow fever vaccination. TCRdb fed the 5' RACE reads into MiXCR, producing one record per CDR3 protein. The top ten clones hold about 3.3% of a sample with some 340,000 distinct CDR3 sequences, about 10% of them seen once. The source was CD4+ T cells sorted from PBMCs, collected 45 days after the yellow fever booster vaccination. These receptors all stem from a man aged 18 to 30 who received the YFV17D yellow fever vaccine.

Only a few counts were recorded for this clonotype. The genes are TRBV2 and TRBJ1-5; no clear D gene. Between the trimmed V and J ends, which lost 3 bases and 2 bases, there was a span of 8 bases. The CDR3 extends over 14 amino acids. The germline gives CDR1 SNHLY, CDR2 FYNNEI. CDR3 sequence reads: CASSEDRGNQPQHF. The CDR3 bases are TGTGCCAGCAGTGAGGATCGTGGCAATCAGCCCCAGCATTTT.

As for this clonotype: Given the absence of the conserved phenylalanine or tryptophan at the CDR3 end, a read error is likely. The chain couples TRBV6-2 or TRBV6-3 to TRBJ2-5; 10 positions match TRBD2. The CDR3 runs to 14 residues. The germline V gene encodes CDR1 MNHEY and CDR2 SVGEGT. V trimming: 6 bases; J trimming: 5 bases; junction bases outside the gene matches: 6. CDR3 in amino acids: CASRSGGASETQYL. DNA for the CDR3: TGTGCCAGCAGGAGCGGGGGGGCATCGGAGACCCAGTACCTC.

This clonotype was seen more than once but under ten times. This chain joins TRBV18 and TRBJ2-7; D unclear. The CDR3 is 15 amino acids. The germline V gene has CDR1 KGHSH and CDR2 LQKENI. Trimming removed 6 bases from V and 3 bases from J, with 18 bases in between. The CDR3 loop reads CASSPMKGGSYEQYF. CDR3 coding DNA: TGTGCCAGCTCGCCGATGAAGGGCGGCAGCTACGAGCAGTACTTC. The entire variable domain, with the rest obtained from reference TRBV18 and TRBJ2-7, is as follows: NAGVMQNPRHLVRRRGQEARLRCSPMKGHSHVYWYRQLPEEGLKFMVYLQKENIIDESGMPKERFSAEFPKEGPSILRIQQVVRGDSAAYFCASSPMKGGSYEQYFGPGTRLTVT.

The genes are TRBV7-9 and TRBJ2-1; D is perhaps TRBD1 (5 bases). This CDR3 has 12 residues. Looked up from germline, CDR1 is SEHNR and CDR2 is FQNEAQ (reference sequence). Between the trimmed V and J ends, which lost 5 bases and 11 bases, there was a span of 13 bases. CDR3 sequence (DNA): TGTGCCAGCAGCGTCGACAGCAGGCAGCAGTTCTTC. It translates to CASSVDSRQQFF.

The V and J genes are TRBV7-8 and TRBJ2-1, with a tentative D call TRBD1 (6 bases). CDR1 SGHVS and CDR2 FQNEAQ come from the germline V gene. V was trimmed by 3 bases and J by 10 bases, leaving 13 bases between them. This CDR3 has 13 residues. CDR3 amino acids: CASSFRTDREQFF. CDR3 sequence (DNA): TGTGCCAGCAGCTTTAGGACAGATAGGGAGCAGTTCTTC.